A selection of T cell receptor beta chains follows, all from one sample in a study of blood T cell repertoires in COVID-19. The assay was immunoSEQ multiplex PCR, and TCRdb's table has in-frame clones only and misses some. The sample consists of more than 95,000 clones, just under 85% of them appearing once. Sequenced: peripheral blood. The source is a woman at least 80 years old with active or convalescent COVID-19. Both conserved end residues are part of each CDR3. D genes are given only for firm matches. Part of the rows lack a size; the others show once, few, many or a class for expanded clones.

d_call j_call clone_size v_call cdr3_nt cdr3_aa
TRBD1 TRBJ1-5 - TRBV28 TGTGCCAGCACTCTTAGAGGGGCAGGGGGCTCGGTACAGCCCCAGCATTTT CASTLRGAGGSVQPQHF
- TRBJ1-4 once TRBV2 TGTGCCAGCAGTGAAGAGGCAGGGGCGGGGGCTAATGAAAAACTGTTTTTT CASSEEAGAGANEKLFF
- TRBJ1-3 - TRBV10-2 TGCGCCAGCAGTGATCGGGGTTTTGGAAACACCATATATTTT CASSDRGFGNTIYF
TRBD2 TRBJ2-3 - TRBV30 TGTGCCTGGGGCCTCCGGAGCGGGAGGGCCCTTATCACAGATACGCAGTATTTT CAWGLRSGRALITDTQYF
TRBD1 TRBJ1-5 once TRBV28 TGTGCCAGCAGTTTATTGCAGGGGGCTCAGCCCCAGCATTTT CASSLLQGAQPQHF
TRBD1 TRBJ1-2 - TRBV5-1 TGCGCCAGCAGCTTGAAAACGGGACAGGTTACTAACTATGGCTACACCTTC CASSLKTGQVTNYGYTF
TRBD1 TRBJ2-6 - TRBV7-2 TGTGCCAGCAGCACACAGGGGACTGGGGCCAACGTCCTGACTTTC CASSTQGTGANVLTF
TRBD1 TRBJ1-2 - TRBV12-5 TGTGCTAGTGGTTTAACGACAGGGGGGTACACCTTC CASGLTTGGYTF
- TRBJ2-2 - TRBV19 TGTGCCAGTAGTACGGACTGGAACACCGGGGAGCTGTTTTTT CASSTDWNTGELFF
TRBD2 TRBJ2-3 - TRBV18 TGTGCCAGCTCACCACAGCGGGAGAACACAGATACGCAGTATTTT CASSPQRENTDTQYF
- TRBJ1-4 - TRBV29-1 TGCAGCGTTCAGAGGTTAGGTGAAAAACTGTTTTTT CSVQRLGEKLFF
- TRBJ2-2 - TRBV5-1 TGCGCCAGCAGCTTGGAGGGAGCCGCCGGGGAGCTGTTTTTT CASSLEGAAGELFF
TRBD1 TRBJ1-1 - TRBV6-5 TGTGCCAGCACCTTCGGACAGGGGGCTGAAGCTTTCTTT CASTFGQGAEAFF
TRBD1 TRBJ1-5 - TRBV6-6 TGTGCCAGCAGTCCCGGTGGGACAGGGGTGCGCAATCAGCCCCAGCATTTT CASSPGGTGVRNQPQHF
TRBD1 TRBJ2-1 - TRBV9 TGTGCCAGCAGCGCCCGGGACAGTAATCTAAGTGAGCAGTTCTTC CASSARDSNLSEQFF
TRBD1 TRBJ1-2 few TRBV19 TGTGCCAGTAGTATAATGGGACAGGGGGCAATCCATGGCTACACCTTC CASSIMGQGAIHGYTF
TRBD1 TRBJ1-2 - TRBV10-3 TGTGCCACGATATCCCGGGACAGGGGGATCGGCTACACCTTC CATISRDRGIGYTF
- TRBJ2-1 - TRBV7-9 TGTGCCCGATCTAACTCCTACAATGAGCAGTTCTTC CARSNSYNEQFF
TRBD2 TRBJ2-7 many TRBV11-2 TGTGCCAGCAGCTCCTATGACAGCGGGAGCCTTACCTACGAGCAGTACTTC CASSSYDSGSLTYEQYF